This record covers a single T cell receptor (beta chain). The protocol was immunoSEQ multiplex PCR, while the TCRdb copy is restricted to in-frame clones and leaves out a portion. The data show some 100,000 clones, about 86% seen once. Germline V CDR1 and CDR2: MNHEY, SMNVEV (reference sequence). This CDR3 contains 17 residues. The V segment lost 8 bases and the J segment 4 bases; nucleotides outside the gene matches: 11. The data belong to a study of control samples from healthy donors and cancer patients. The sequence was obtained from a man younger than 45 in good health. Sequencing input: blood. The chain has TRBV27 and TRBJ2-1; 13 nucleotides agree with TRBD2. The CDR3 is CASARSGTSGAYNEQFF. CDR3 sequence (DNA): TGTGCCAGCGCACGATCGGGGACTAGCGGGGCTTACAATGAGCAGTTCTTC.